The 22 T cell receptor beta chains in this list originate from one sample, sequenced in a study of T cells in Graves' hyperthyroidism and ophthalmopathy. The CDR3 regions of TCR beta were amplified from RNA transcripts. Researchers ran a first-round RT-PCR on the TCR CDR3 using the HTBI primer set. TCRdb passed the multiplex PCR reads through MiXCR, listing each CDR3 protein once. The sample has about 740,000 distinct CDR3 sequences; 11% to 15% are singletons. The sequenced sample was blood. These receptors came from a woman aged 18-30 years with Graves' hyperthyroidism.

This clonotype was observed a few times. The chain uses TRBV6-6 and TRBJ1-3; TRBD1 matches at 7 bases. Trimming removed 1 base from V and 8 bases from J; junction bases left unmatched: 8. Germline V CDR1 and CDR2: MNHNY, SVGAGI (reference sequence). The CDR3 runs 15 residues. The CDR3 coding sequence is TGTGCCAGCAGTTACTTCAGGGGGATGAAAGACACCATATATTTT. This sequence encodes CASSYFRGMKDTIYF.

This clonotype was picked up many times. The rearrangement joins TRBV4-1 to TRBJ2-7, with D maybe TRBD1 (6 bases). CDR1 and CDR2 from the germline V gene are MGHRA and YSYEKL. The V end was cut by 4 bases, the J end by 0 bases, with 16 bases between. The CDR3 covers 16 residues. CDR3 loop: CASSPHPRGGSYEQYF. In DNA form, the CDR3 reads TGCGCCAGCAGCCCCCACCCCCGAGGGGGCTCCTACGAGCAGTACTTC.

There are many counts of this clonotype. J is TRBJ2-2 and V is TRBV3-1; D remains unclear. The CDR3 spans 15 residues. V lost 2 bases to trimming and J lost 0 bases, with 7 bases between them. The germline CDR1 and CDR2 sequences are LGHDT and YNNKEL (reference sequence). Here the CDR3 DNA reads TGTGCCAGCAGCCAATACTACTCGAACACCGGGGAGCTGTTTTTT. It specifies CASSQYYSNTGELFF. Full variable domain (missing parts from reference TRBV3-1 and TRBJ2-2): DTAVSQTPKYLVTQMGNDKSIKCEQNLGHDTMYWYKQDSKKFLKIMFSYNNKELIINETVPNRFSPKSPDKAHLNLHINSLELGDSAVYFCASSQYYSNTGELFFGEGSRLTVL.

The J gene is TRBJ2-3, the V gene TRBV5-1; 10 positions match TRBD2. Trimming cost V 0 bases and J 4 bases; bases outside gene matches: 5. Germline assignment: CDR1 SGHRS and CDR2 YFSETQ. CDR3 length equals 16 residues. CDR3: CASSLALAGDADTQYF. CDR3 sequence (DNA): TGCGCCAGCAGCTTGGCCCTAGCGGGAGATGCAGATACGCAGTATTTT.

The chain couples TRBV7-2 to TRBJ2-1, with a possible D match to TRBD2 (6 bases). This CDR3 spans 15 amino acids. Germline V gives CDR1 SGHTA, CDR2 FQGNSA. V was clipped by 5 bases and J by 5 bases, with 16 bases between them. In DNA form, the CDR3 reads TGTGCCAGCAGCCAACTCGGGACTTTAAACAATGAGCAGTTCTTC. It encodes CASSQLGTLNNEQFF.

The rearrangement links TRBV7-2 to TRBJ2-5; TRBD2 might be the D (7 bases). The CDR3 consists of 18 residues. Looked up from germline, CDR1 is SGHTA and CDR2 is FQGNSA. Deletions cut 5 bases from V and 1 base from J, with 23 bases between. CDR3 nucleotides: TGTGCCAGCAGCATCGGGCCGGGGGGCGGGAGTGCCCAAGAGACCCAGTACTTC. It translates to CASSIGPGGGSAQETQYF. Full variable domain (missing parts from reference TRBV7-2 and TRBJ2-5): GAGVSQSPSNKVTEKGKDVELRCDPISGHTALYWYRQSLGQGLEFLIYFQGNSAPDKSGLPSDRFSAERTGGSVSTLTIQRTQQEDSAVYLCASSIGPGGGSAQETQYFGPGTRLLVL.

This clonotype was detected ten times or more. V usage is TRBV30 and J usage is TRBJ1-1, with 8 bases lining up with TRBD1. The CDR3 sequence is 15 residues long. The J segment lost 1 base and the V segment lost 1 base, leaving 5 bases of the junction unmatched. Germline values: CDR1 GTSNPN, CDR2 SVGIG (reference sequence). DNA of the CDR3: TGTGCCTGGAGTGGGGCGGACAGGGAGAACACTGAAGCTTTCTTT. Protein: CAWSGADRENTEAFF.

The chain has TRBV27 and TRBJ1-1; TRBD1 matches at 8 bases. With V trimmed by 1 base and J by 1 base, 5 bases remained unmatched. The CDR3 consists of 16 residues. Germline V gene lookup returns CDR1 MNHEY and CDR2 SMNVEV (reference sequence). CDR3 nucleotides: TGTGCCAGCAGTTTATATCAGGGGGCGGCGAACACTGAAGCTTTCTTT. Protein product: CASSLYQGAANTEAFF.

This clonotype has just a few counts. The chain couples TRBV7-9 to TRBJ2-3, with a tentative D call TRBD2 (5 bases). The V end was cut by 0 bases, the J end by 4 bases, with 11 bases between. Germline CDR1 reads SEHNR; CDR2 reads FQNEAQ (reference sequence). The CDR3 runs 15 residues. The CDR3 spells CASSLAGVLADTQYF. As DNA, the CDR3 is TGTGCCAGCAGCTTAGCGGGAGTTCTCGCAGATACGCAGTATTTT.

Ten or more counts support this clonotype. The chain has TRBV5-6 and TRBJ1-2; TRBD1 might be the D (5 bases). This CDR3 is built from 14 residues. The germline gives CDR1 SGHDT, CDR2 YYEEEE. V lost 3 bases and J 3 bases, leaving 12 bases between the germline ends. The CDR3 region is CASSSGPPHYGYTF. DNA for the CDR3: TGTGCCAGCAGCTCGGGACCGCCCCACTATGGCTACACCTTC. Filled out from reference TRBV5-6 and TRBJ1-2, the complete variable domain reads DAGVTQSPTHLIKTRGQQVTLRCSPKSGHDTVSWYQQALGQGPQFIFQYYEEEERQRGNFPDRFSGHQFPNYSSELNVNALLLGDSALYLCASSSGPPHYGYTFGSGTRLTVV.

This chain uses TRBV2 with TRBJ2-2, with TRBD2 matching over 8 bases. After removal of 2 bases from V and 6 bases from J, the junction contained 5 bases not matched to a gene. The CDR3 covers 15 residues. Germline V gene lookup returns CDR1 SNHLY and CDR2 FYNNEI. CDR3 protein: CASSENGRAAGELFF. For the CDR3, the DNA is TGTGCCAGCAGTGAAAACGGGAGGGCCGCCGGGGAGCTGTTTTTT. The full variable domain, completed using reference TRBV2 and TRBJ2-2, is EPEVTQTPSHQVTQMGQEVILRCVPISNHLYFYWYRQILGQKVEFLVSFYNNEISEKSEIFDDQFSVERPDGSNFTLKIRSTKLEDSAMYFCASSENGRAAGELFFGEGSRLTVL.

This clonotype was observed many times. This sequence joins TRBV3-1 and TRBJ2-5, with D possibly being TRBD2 (6 bases). This CDR3 has 13 residues. V was trimmed by 3 bases and J by 5 bases, leaving 10 bases between them. CDR1 and CDR2 (germline): LGHDT, YNNKEL (reference sequence). CDR3 nucleotide sequence: TGTGCCAGCAGCCAGACTAGGTGGGAGACCCAGTACTTC. Protein: CASSQTRWETQYF.

This clonotype was picked up many times. The DNA of the CDR3 is TGTGCCAGCAGTTCCTCAATAGCGGGAGGGCCGGATACGCAGTATTTT. Its translation is CASSSSIAGGPDTQYF. The rearrangement joins TRBV6-1 to TRBJ2-3; 11 bases map to TRBD2. V dropped 5 bases and J dropped 6; count of bases not matched to a gene: 10. Germline V CDR1 and CDR2: MNHNS, SASEGT. CDR3 length: 16 residues.

This chain uses TRBV19 with TRBJ2-2; D unresolved. The V end was cut by 6 bases, the J end by 4 bases, with 12 bases between. The germline V gene has CDR1 LNHDA and CDR2 SQIVND (reference sequence). The CDR3 covers 14 residues. Here the CDR3 reads CASRTTPTTGELFF. DNA of the CDR3: TGTGCCAGTAGGACGACACCAACCACCGGGGAGCTGTTTTTT.

This sequence joins TRBV7-9 and TRBJ1-2; TRBD1 matches 8 bases. Germline CDR1 and CDR2: SEHNR and FQNEAQ (reference sequence). Germline trimming cut 2 bases from V and 5 bases from J; bases unmatched to any gene: 4. The CDR3 is made up of 14 amino acids. CDR3 DNA sequence: TGTGCCAGCAGCTTATCAGGGGGCGCGTATGGCTACACCTTC. It is translated as CASSLSGGAYGYTF.

This clonotype appeared many times. V and J are TRBV7-8 and TRBJ2-1; TRBD2 matches at 10 bases. V lost 5 bases to trimming and J lost 5 bases; unmatched junction nucleotides: 9. CDR1 and CDR2 (germline): SGHVS, FQNEAQ. The CDR3 runs 16 residues. The CDR3 spells CASSHIAGGGNNEQFF. Here the CDR3 DNA reads TGTGCCAGCAGCCATATAGCGGGAGGCGGGAACAATGAGCAGTTCTTC.

This clonotype appeared a few times. The chain carries TRBV6-1 and TRBJ1-2; D is unresolved. The CDR3 extends over 16 amino acids. Trimming cost V 6 bases and J 5 bases, with 22 bases left between them. The germline V gene has CDR1 MNHNS and CDR2 SASEGT. The CDR3 is CASRGNSDGRIYGYTF. Here the CDR3 DNA reads TGTGCCAGCAGAGGAAACTCCGACGGGCGCATATATGGCTACACCTTC.

This clonotype was seen a few times. The chain recombines TRBV4-1 with TRBJ2-3; the D gene could be TRBD1 or TRBD2 (6 bases each). The CDR3 has 16 residues. The V end lost 4 bases, the J end lost 6 bases, and 20 bases lay between the germline ends. CDR1 is MGHRA, CDR2 YSYEKL, per germline. The CDR3 loop is CASSPEGQTKGDTQYF. DNA for the CDR3: TGCGCCAGCAGCCCGGAGGGACAAACAAAAGGGGATACGCAGTATTTT.

The V and J genes are TRBV12-3 or TRBV12-4 and TRBJ2-3; TRBD2 agrees at 8 bases. The trim removed 2 bases at V and 4 bases at J, leaving 5 bases unmatched. The CDR3 has 15 amino acids. The CDR3 here is CASSLRSGSSDTQYF. In nucleotides, the CDR3 is TGTGCCAGCAGTTTAAGAAGCGGGAGCTCAGATACGCAGTATTTT.

V is TRBV20-1 and J is TRBJ2-1, with 8 nucleotides matching TRBD2. Per the germline V gene, CDR1 is DFQATT and CDR2 is SNEGSKA (reference sequence). V was clipped by 3 bases and J by 10 bases; unmatched bases: 11. This CDR3 is 14 amino acids long. As DNA, the CDR3 is TGCAGTGCTAGTAGGCGGGAGGCCCCGGGCGAGCAGTTCTTC. It specifies CSASRREAPGEQFF.

The CDR3: CASSVEGLAGGESEQYF. Written as DNA, the CDR3 is TGTGCCAGCAGCGTAGAAGGACTAGCGGGAGGTGAGTCCGAGCAGTACTTC. This chain links TRBV9 with TRBJ2-7; 14 nucleotides align to TRBD2. The V and J ends lost 0 bases and 6 bases, in that order; junction bases with no gene match: 8. There are 17 residues in the CDR3. Germline lookup yields CDR1 SGDLS and CDR2 YYNGEE.

This clonotype was found many times. The chain joins TRBV28 to TRBJ2-1; 9 nucleotides agree with TRBD1. The germline gives CDR1 MDHEN, CDR2 SYDVKM. The CDR3 contains 15 residues. V shed 4 bases, J shed 6 bases, and the junction held 7 bases outside the gene matches. The chain's CDR3 is CASSSPGQGGNEQFF. In nucleotides, the CDR3 is TGTGCCAGCAGTTCCCCGGGACAGGGCGGCAATGAGCAGTTCTTC.